A selection of T cell receptor beta chains follows, all from one sample in a study of breast tumors, draining lymph nodes, adjacent tissues. TCRdb re-called the multiplex PCR reads through MiXCR, storing one row per CDR3 protein. The sample includes 200,000 to 250,000 distinct CDR3 sequences, under 35% seen only once; the top ten take 3% to 4%. The sample consisted of axillary lymph node tissue. All receptors derive from a female donor with breast cancer. Some clones in this sample may be carry-over from other donors' samples. Each CDR3 is given with its conserved first and last residue. D genes are given only for firm matches. Clone size appears in some rows only: once, few, many, or a class for an expanded clone.

v_call: TRBV6-4
d_call: .
clone_size: few
j_call: TRBJ2-1
cdr3_aa: CASSTSPSSYNGQFF
cdr3_nt: TGTGCCAGCAGTACCAGCCCCAGCTCCTACAATGGGCAGTTCTTC

v_call: TRBV5-5
d_call: TRBD2
clone_size: .
j_call: TRBJ2-1
cdr3_aa: CASSLAFPTSGRGHEQFF
cdr3_nt: TGTGCCAGCAGCTTGGCCTTCCCGACTAGCGGGAGGGGCCATGAGCAGTTCTTC

v_call: TRBV6-1
d_call: .
clone_size: .
j_call: TRBJ2-7
cdr3_aa: CASTEWYPGTYEQYF
cdr3_nt: TGTGCCAGCACCGAGTGGTATCCGGGGACCTACGAGCAGTACTTC

v_call: TRBV20-1
d_call: TRBD2
clone_size: many
j_call: TRBJ2-7
cdr3_aa: CSAGTSGASYEQYF
cdr3_nt: TGCAGTGCGGGCACTAGCGGCGCCTCCTACGAGCAGTACTTC

v_call: TRBV20-1
d_call: .
clone_size: many
j_call: TRBJ2-1
cdr3_aa: CSASTRPGSYNEQFF
cdr3_nt: TGCAGTGCTTCGACACGGCCGGGGTCCTACAATGAGCAGTTCTTC

v_call: TRBV24-1
d_call: .
clone_size: many
j_call: TRBJ2-7
cdr3_aa: CATSECRYEQYF
cdr3_nt: TGTGCCACCAGTGAGTGCCGCTACGAGCAGTACTTC

v_call: TRBV6-5
d_call: TRBD1
clone_size: once
j_call: TRBJ2-2
cdr3_aa: CASRSPGQPNTGELFF
cdr3_nt: TGTGCCAGCAGAAGCCCGGGACAGCCGAACACCGGGGAGCTGTTTTTT

v_call: TRBV7-9
d_call: .
clone_size: many
j_call: TRBJ1-5
cdr3_aa: CASSPVGGLDQPQHF
cdr3_nt: TGTGCCAGCAGCCCCGTGGGGGGCTTGGATCAGCCCCAGCATTTT

v_call: TRBV28
d_call: .
clone_size: many
j_call: TRBJ1-6
cdr3_aa: CASRGTPALHF
cdr3_nt: TGTGCCAGCAGGGGGACGCCGGCCCTCCACTTT

v_call: TRBV25-1
d_call: TRBD1
clone_size: .
j_call: TRBJ1-2
cdr3_aa: CARTGPYGYTF
cdr3_nt: TGTGCTAGGACAGGACCCTATGGCTACACCTTC

v_call: TRBV2
d_call: .
clone_size: many
j_call: TRBJ1-5
cdr3_aa: CASSVAGDQPQHF
cdr3_nt: TGTGCCAGCAGTGTGGCAGGGGATCAGCCCCAGCATTTT

v_call: TRBV19
d_call: TRBD1
clone_size: few
j_call: TRBJ1-1
cdr3_aa: CASSPTGMNTEAFF
cdr3_nt: TGTGCCAGTAGCCCGACAGGGATGAACACTGAAGCTTTCTTT

v_call: TRBV10-2
d_call: TRBD1
clone_size: .
j_call: TRBJ1-4
cdr3_aa: CASSLQGESEELFF
cdr3_nt: TGCGCCAGCAGCCTACAGGGGGAGAGTGAAGAACTGTTTTTT

v_call: TRBV2
d_call: .
clone_size: .
j_call: TRBJ1-2
cdr3_aa: CASSSPGDYGYTF
cdr3_nt: TGTGCCAGCAGTTCCCCCGGAGACTATGGCTACACCTTC

v_call: TRBV20-1
d_call: TRBD2
clone_size: .
j_call: TRBJ2-3
cdr3_aa: CSASDLTSGSETQYF
cdr3_nt: TGCAGTGCCAGTGATCTGACTAGCGGGAGCGAGACGCAGTATTTT

v_call: TRBV5-1
d_call: .
clone_size: many
j_call: TRBJ2-3
cdr3_aa: CASTGFSTDTQYF
cdr3_nt: TGCGCCAGCACAGGGTTCAGCACAGATACGCAGTATTTT

v_call: TRBV20-1
d_call: .
clone_size: many
j_call: TRBJ1-4
cdr3_aa: CSARDQGAGEKLFF
cdr3_nt: TGCAGTGCTAGAGATCAAGGGGCCGGGGAAAAACTGTTTTTT

v_call: TRBV10-1
d_call: .
clone_size: many
j_call: TRBJ2-1
cdr3_aa: CASMAELGGNEQFF
cdr3_nt: TGCGCCAGCATGGCGGAGTTGGGCGGAAATGAGCAGTTCTTC